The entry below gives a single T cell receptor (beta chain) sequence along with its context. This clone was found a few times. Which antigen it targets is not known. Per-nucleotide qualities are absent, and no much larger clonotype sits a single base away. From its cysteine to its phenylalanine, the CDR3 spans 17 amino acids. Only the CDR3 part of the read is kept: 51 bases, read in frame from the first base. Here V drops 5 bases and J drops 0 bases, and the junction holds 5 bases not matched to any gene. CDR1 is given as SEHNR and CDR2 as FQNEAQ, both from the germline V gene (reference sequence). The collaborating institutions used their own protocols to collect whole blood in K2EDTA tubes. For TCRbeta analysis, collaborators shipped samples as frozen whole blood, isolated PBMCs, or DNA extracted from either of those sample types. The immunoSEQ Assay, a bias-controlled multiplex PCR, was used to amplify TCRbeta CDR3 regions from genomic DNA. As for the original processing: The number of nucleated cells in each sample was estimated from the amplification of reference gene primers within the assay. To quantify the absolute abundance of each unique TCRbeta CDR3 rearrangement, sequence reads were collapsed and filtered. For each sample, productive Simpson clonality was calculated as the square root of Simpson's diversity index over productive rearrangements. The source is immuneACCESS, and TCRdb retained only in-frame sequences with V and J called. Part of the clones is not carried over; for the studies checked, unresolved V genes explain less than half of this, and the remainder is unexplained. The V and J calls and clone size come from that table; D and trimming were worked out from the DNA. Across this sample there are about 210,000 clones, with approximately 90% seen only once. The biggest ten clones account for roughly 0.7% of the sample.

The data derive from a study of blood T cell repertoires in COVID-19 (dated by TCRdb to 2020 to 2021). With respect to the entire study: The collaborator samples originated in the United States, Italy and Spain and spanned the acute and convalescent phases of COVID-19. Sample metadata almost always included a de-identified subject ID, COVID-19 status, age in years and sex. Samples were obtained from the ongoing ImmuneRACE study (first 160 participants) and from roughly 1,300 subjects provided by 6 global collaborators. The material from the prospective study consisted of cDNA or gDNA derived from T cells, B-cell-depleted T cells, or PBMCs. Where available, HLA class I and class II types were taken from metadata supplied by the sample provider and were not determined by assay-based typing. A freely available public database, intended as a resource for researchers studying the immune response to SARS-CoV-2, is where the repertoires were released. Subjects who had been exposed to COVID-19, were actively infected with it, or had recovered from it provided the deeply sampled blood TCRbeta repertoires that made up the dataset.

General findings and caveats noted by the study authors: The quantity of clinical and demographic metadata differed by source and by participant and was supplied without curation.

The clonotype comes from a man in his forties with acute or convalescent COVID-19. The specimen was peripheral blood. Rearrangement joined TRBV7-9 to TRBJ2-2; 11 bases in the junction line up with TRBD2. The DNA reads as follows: TGTGCCAGCAGCCCGGGACTAGCGGCCGCGAACACCGGGGAGCTGTTTTTT. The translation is CASSPGLAAANTGELFF.